The sequence of this T cell receptor (beta chain) was determined in a study of blood T cell repertoires in COVID-19. Trimming took 3 bases from V and 0 from J, leaving 14 bases between them. The V gene's germline CDR1 is LGHDT and CDR2 YNNKEL (reference sequence). The CDR3 is 17 amino acids. Sequenced by immunoSEQ multiplex PCR; TCRdb stores in-frame clones only, minus some. The data show under 150,000 clones, over 75% seen once. Sequenced input: PBMCs or T cells enriched from blood (not recorded which). The V call is TRBV3-1 (or the pseudogene TRBV3-2), the J call TRBJ1-4, with unresolved D. The receptor was derived from a woman aged 25 to 39 with acute COVID-19. The chain's CDR3 is CASSHPLWGATNEKLFF. CDR3 coding DNA: TGTGCCAGCAGCCACCCCTTATGGGGAGCAACTAATGAAAAACTGTTTTTT.